Listed here are 7 T cell receptor beta chains from one sample, sequenced in a study of T cells in pancreatic ductal adenocarcinoma. Surgery without prior neoadjuvant therapy was the treatment of the selected pancreatic ductal adenocarcinoma patients. Libraries were prepared by immunoSEQ multiplex PCR; TCRdb keeps only in-frame clonotypes and omits some of them. The table shows over 100,000 clones, with roughly 96% occurring only once. Material for sequencing was PBMCs. Every receptor here comes from a human donor with pancreatic ductal adenocarcinoma.

The gene calls are TRBV6-6 and TRBJ1-2, with D possibly TRBD1 on 5 matching bases. The CDR3 is 14 residues long. The V and J ends lost 2 bases and 6 bases respectively, with 13 bases between them. Germline assignment: CDR1 MNHNY and CDR2 SVGAGI (reference sequence). CDR3 region: CASSYIAGRNGYTF. As DNA, the CDR3 is TGTGCCAGCAGTTACATTGCAGGGAGGAATGGCTACACCTTC.

This chain uses TRBV7-9 with TRBJ2-7; D unclear. Trimming took 6 bases from V and 6 from J, leaving 12 bases between them. The CDR3 is 12 residues long. The V gene's germline CDR1 is SEHNR and CDR2 FQNEAQ (reference sequence). CDR3 residues: CASRLPPGEQYF. CDR3 sequence (DNA): TGTGCCAGCAGACTACCCCCGGGCGAGCAGTACTTC.

This clone was picked up a small number of times. The chain carries TRBV20-1 and TRBJ2-7; D remains unclear. V lost 3 bases and J lost 0, with 3 bases in between. The CDR3 length is 11 residues. Germline lookup yields CDR1 DFQATT and CDR2 SNEGSKA (reference sequence). CDR3 coding DNA: TGCAGTGCTAGGGCCTCCTACGAGCAGTACTTC. Protein: CSARASYEQYF.

The gene calls are TRBV18 and TRBJ2-7, with a weak D call TRBD2 (5 bases). Trimming shortened V by 1 base and J by 3 bases, and 7 bases separated the two germline ends. The CDR3 sequence is 13 residues long. The V gene's germline CDR1 is KGHSH and CDR2 LQKENI. CDR3 region: CASSPQEVYEQYF. The CDR3 bases are TGTGCCAGCTCACCACAGGAGGTCTACGAGCAGTACTTC.

This CDR3 is CASSLESGPYGYTF. As DNA, the CDR3 is TGCGCCAGCAGCTTGGAGTCGGGTCCCTATGGCTACACCTTC. The V and J genes are TRBV5-1 and TRBJ1-2, with unresolved D. Trimming stripped 0 bases from V and 4 bases from J, with 10 bases between. In germline, CDR1 is SGHRS, CDR2 YFSETQ. The CDR3 sequence is 14 residues long.

The chain links TRBV5-1 to TRBJ2-3; D may be TRBD2 (5 bases). Trimming took 0 bases from V and 4 from J, leaving 9 bases between them. The germline V gene has CDR1 SGHRS and CDR2 YFSETQ. The CDR3 is made up of 14 amino acids. The CDR3 sequence is CASSLGAAADTQYF. The DNA for the CDR3 is TGCGCCAGCAGCTTGGGAGCGGCGGCAGATACGCAGTATTTT. Using reference TRBV5-1 and TRBJ2-3 for the parts outside the CDR3, the full variable domain is KAGVTQTPRYLIKTRGQQVTLSCSPISGHRSVSWYQQTPGQGLQFLFEYFSETQRNKGNFPGRFSGRQFSNSRSEMNVSTLELGDSALYLCASSLGAAADTQYFGPGTRLTVL.

V and J are TRBV5-1 and TRBJ1-2; no firm D call. The V end was cut by 0 bases, the J end by 4 bases, with 10 bases between. The CDR3 sequence is 14 residues long. Germline V CDR1 and CDR2: SGHRS, YFSETQ. The CDR3 loop reads CASSLAVVPYGYTF. The CDR3 DNA reads as TGCGCCAGCAGCTTGGCAGTGGTTCCCTATGGCTACACCTTC.